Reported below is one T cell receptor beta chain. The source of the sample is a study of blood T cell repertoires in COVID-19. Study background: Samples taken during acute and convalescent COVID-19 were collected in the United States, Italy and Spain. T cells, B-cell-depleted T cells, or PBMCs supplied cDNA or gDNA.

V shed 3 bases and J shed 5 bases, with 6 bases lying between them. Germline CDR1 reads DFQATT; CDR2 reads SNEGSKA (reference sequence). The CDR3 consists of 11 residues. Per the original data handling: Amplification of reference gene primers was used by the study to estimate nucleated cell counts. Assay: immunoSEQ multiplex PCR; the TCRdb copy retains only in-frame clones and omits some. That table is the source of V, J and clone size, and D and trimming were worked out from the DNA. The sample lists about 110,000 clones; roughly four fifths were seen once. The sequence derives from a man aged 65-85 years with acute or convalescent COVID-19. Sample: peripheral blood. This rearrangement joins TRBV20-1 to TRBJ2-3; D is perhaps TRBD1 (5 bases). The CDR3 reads CSARQGDTQYF. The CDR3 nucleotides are TGCAGTGCTAGGCAGGGAGATACGCAGTATTTT.